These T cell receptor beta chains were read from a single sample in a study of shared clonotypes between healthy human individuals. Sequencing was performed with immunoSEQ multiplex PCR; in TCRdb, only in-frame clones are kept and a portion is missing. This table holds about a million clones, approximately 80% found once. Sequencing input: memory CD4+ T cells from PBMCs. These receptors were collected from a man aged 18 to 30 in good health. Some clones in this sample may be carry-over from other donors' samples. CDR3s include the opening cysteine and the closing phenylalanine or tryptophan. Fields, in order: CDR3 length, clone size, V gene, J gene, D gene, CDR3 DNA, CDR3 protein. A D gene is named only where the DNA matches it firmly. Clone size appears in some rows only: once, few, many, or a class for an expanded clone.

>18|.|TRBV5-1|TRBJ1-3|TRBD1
TGCGCCAGCAGCTCATATGGACAGGACGCCCACTCTGGAAACACCATATATTTT
CASSSYGQDAHSGNTIYF
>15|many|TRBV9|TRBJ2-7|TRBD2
TGTGCCAGCAGCGTGGGAGCGGGAGGTCACTACGAGCAGTACTTC
CASSVGAGGHYEQYF
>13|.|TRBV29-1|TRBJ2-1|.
TGCAGCGCTGAGGCCCCCGTCTCCAATGAGCAGTTCTTC
CSAEAPVSNEQFF
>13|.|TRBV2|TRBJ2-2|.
TGTGCCAGCAGGGGGGCCGCCACCGGGGAGCTGTTTTTT
CASRGAATGELFF
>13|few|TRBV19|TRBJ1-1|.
TGTGCCAGTAGTATAGGCCCGAACACTGAAGCTTTCTTT
CASSIGPNTEAFF
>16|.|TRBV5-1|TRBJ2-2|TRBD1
TGCGCCAGCAGCGGGGACAGGGGGACAAGTACCGGGGAGCTGTTTTTT
CASSGDRGTSTGELFF
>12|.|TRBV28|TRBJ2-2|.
TGTTCATCCTCTGGGAACACCGGGGAGCTGTTTTTT
CSSSGNTGELFF
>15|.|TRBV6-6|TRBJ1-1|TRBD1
TGTGCCAGCAGCCCCCCCACAGGGGGCAACACTGAAGCTTTCTTT
CASSPPTGGNTEAFF
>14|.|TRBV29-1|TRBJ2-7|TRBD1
TGCAGCGTTGCAAACAGGGGTCCATCCTACGAGCAGTACTTC
CSVANRGPSYEQYF
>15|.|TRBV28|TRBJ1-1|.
TGTGCCAGCAGTTTGCCCGGGACGGGGAACACTGAAGCTTTCTTT
CASSLPGTGNTEAFF
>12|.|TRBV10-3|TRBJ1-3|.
TGTGCCATCAGTCGAGCAGGGAACACCATATATTTT
CAISRAGNTIYF
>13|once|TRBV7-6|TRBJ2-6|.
TGTGCCAGCGGGAGGACTGGGGCCAACGTCCTGACTTTC
CASGRTGANVLTF
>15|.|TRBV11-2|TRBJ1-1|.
TGTGCCAGCAGCCCCCGCGGAGGGTTGAACACTGAAGCTTTCTTT
CASSPRGGLNTEAFF
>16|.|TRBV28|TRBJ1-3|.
TGTGCCAGCAGCCGTGAGTTCGGTATAACTGGAAACACCATATATTTT
CASSREFGITGNTIYF
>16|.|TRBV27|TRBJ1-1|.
TGTGCCAGCAGCCCGCGGGCCGGGGGCGCCCGGACTGAAGCTTTCTTT
CASSPRAGGARTEAFF
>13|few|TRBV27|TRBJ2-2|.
TGTGCCAGTCGCCCCCTCGGTCCCGGGGAGCTGTTTTTT
CASRPLGPGELFF
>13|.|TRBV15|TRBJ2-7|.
TGTGCCACCAGCAGAGATGGAGCCTACGAGCAGTACTTC
CATSRDGAYEQYF
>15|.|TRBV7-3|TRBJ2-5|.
TGTGCCAGCAGCTTAGTTCCGGGGCCCCAAGAGACCCAGTACTTC
CASSLVPGPQETQYF
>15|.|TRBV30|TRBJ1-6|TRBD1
TGTGCCTGGAGGGTAAACAGGGGAGGCGATTCACCCCTCCACTTT
CAWRVNRGGDSPLHF
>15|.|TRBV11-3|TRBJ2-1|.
TGTGCCAGCAGCTTAGGCGGAGGGGTCTACAATGAGCAGTTCTTC
CASSLGGGVYNEQFF
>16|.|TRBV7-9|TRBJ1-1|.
TGTGCCAGCAGCTTAGGATCGGGGTCTGGGAACACTGAAGCTTTCTTT
CASSLGSGSGNTEAFF
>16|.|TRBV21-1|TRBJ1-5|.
TGTGCCAGCAGAGAAAAGGAGACAGGGGGGCACCAGCCCCAGCATTTT
CASREKETGGHQPQHF
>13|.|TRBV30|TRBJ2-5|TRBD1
TGTGCCAGAAAAGGACAGGGTCGGGAGACCCAGTACTTC
CARKGQGRETQYF
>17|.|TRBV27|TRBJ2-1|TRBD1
TGTGCCAGCAGTTTACGGTGGGAACAGGGGGCGAGAAATGAGCAGTTCTTC
CASSLRWEQGARNEQFF
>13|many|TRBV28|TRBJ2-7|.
TGTGCCAGCCAGACGCGGGTAGAGGAAGAGCAGTACTTC
CASQTRVEEEQYF
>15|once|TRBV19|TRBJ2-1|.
TGTGCCAGTAGGACCGCTAGGAGCTCCTACAATGAGCAGTTCTTC
CASRTARSSYNEQFF
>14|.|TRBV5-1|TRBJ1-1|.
TGCGCCAGCAGCTTGGGCAGCCTAAACACTGAAGCTTTCTTT
CASSLGSLNTEAFF
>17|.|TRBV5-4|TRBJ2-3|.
TGTGCCAGCAGCTCACGTCTTTCCGGGGCAACGACAGATACGCAGTATTTT
CASSSRLSGATTDTQYF
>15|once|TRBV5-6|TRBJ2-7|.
TGTGCCAGCAGCTTGGCCATGGGGGGTCCCGGCGAGCAGTACTTC
CASSLAMGGPGEQYF
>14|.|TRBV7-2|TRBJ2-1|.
TGTGCCAGCAGCTTAGCTCCCGACCAAAATGAGCAGTTCTTC
CASSLAPDQNEQFF
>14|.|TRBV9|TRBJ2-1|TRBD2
TGTGCCAGCAGCTCCGGACTAGCGGGAGTGTGGCAGTTCTTC
CASSSGLAGVWQFF
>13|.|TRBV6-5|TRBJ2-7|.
TGTGCCAGCAGGAGCGGTCTATACTACGAGCAGTACTTC
CASRSGLYYEQYF
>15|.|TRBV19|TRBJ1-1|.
TGTGCCAGTAGTGCCCCCGGGACAAGCAGCGGTGAAGCTTTCTTT
CASSAPGTSSGEAFF
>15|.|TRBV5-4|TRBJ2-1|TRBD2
TGTGCCAGCAGCGAAGCGGGAAGCACCTACAATGAGCAGTTCTTC
CASSEAGSTYNEQFF
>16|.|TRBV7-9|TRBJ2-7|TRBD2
TGTGCCAGCAGCTTAGCCCCGACTAGCGGCTCCTACGAGCAGTACTTC
CASSLAPTSGSYEQYF
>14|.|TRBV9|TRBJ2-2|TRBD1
TGTGCCAGCAGCATGACAGGGACCACCGGGGAGCTGTTTTTT
CASSMTGTTGELFF
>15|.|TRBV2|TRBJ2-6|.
TGTGCCAGCAGTTATAAAGGCTCTGGGGCCAACGTCCTGACTTTC
CASSYKGSGANVLTF
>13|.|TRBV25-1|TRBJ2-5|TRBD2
TGTGCCAGCAGTGACGCGGGGGTAGAGACCCAGTACTTC
CASSDAGVETQYF
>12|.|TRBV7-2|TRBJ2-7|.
TGTGCCAGCAGCTTAAGGGGAACAGGGCAGTACTTC
CASSLRGTGQYF
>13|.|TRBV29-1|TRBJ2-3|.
TGCAGCATTGGGGACCTAGGGGTAAATACGCAGTATTTT
CSIGDLGVNTQYF
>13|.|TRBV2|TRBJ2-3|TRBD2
TGTGCCAGCACGCGGGAGAGGGCAGATACGCAGTATTTT
CASTRERADTQYF
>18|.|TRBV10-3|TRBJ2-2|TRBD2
TGTGCCATCAGTGGGGGGACTAGCGGGAGGGCTGGATCCGGGGAGCTGTTTTTT
CAISGGTSGRAGSGELFF
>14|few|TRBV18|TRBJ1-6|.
TGTGCCAGCTCACCAGACAGCTATAATTCACCCCTCCACTTT
CASSPDSYNSPLHF
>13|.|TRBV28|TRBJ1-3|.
TGTGCCAGCGGTGGAGAAATCGGAAACACCATATATTTT
CASGGEIGNTIYF
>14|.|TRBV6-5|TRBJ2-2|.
TGTGCCAGCAGTTACCGGGGGACGTCCGGGGAGCTGTTTTTT
CASSYRGTSGELFF
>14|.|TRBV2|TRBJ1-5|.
TGTGCCAGCAGCGGGGCGGGGGTACGTCAGCCCCAGCATTTT
CASSGAGVRQPQHF
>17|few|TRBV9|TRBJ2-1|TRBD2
TGTGCCAGCAGCGTCGGAGCAGGGACTAGCGGGAGAGATGAGCAGTTCTTC
CASSVGAGTSGRDEQFF
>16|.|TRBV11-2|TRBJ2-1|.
TGTGCCAGCAGCTTAAGCTTTGCGGAAGATTACAATGAGCAGTTCTTC
CASSLSFAEDYNEQFF
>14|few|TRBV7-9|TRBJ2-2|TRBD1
TGTGCCAGCAGCCTCGACAGGGCTACCGGGGAGCTGTTTTTT
CASSLDRATGELFF
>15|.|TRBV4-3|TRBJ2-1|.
TGCGCCAGCAGCCAAGACGCCAACTCTTACAATGAGCAGTTCTTC
CASSQDANSYNEQFF
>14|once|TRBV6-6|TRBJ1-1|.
TGTGCCAGCAGCCGTGGACGGCAGAACACTGAAGCTTTCTTT
CASSRGRQNTEAFF
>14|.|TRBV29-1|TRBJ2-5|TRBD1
TGCAGCGTGTCTGGGACAGGGCTTGGGGAGACCCAGTACTTC
CSVSGTGLGETQYF
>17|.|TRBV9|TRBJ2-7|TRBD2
TGTGCCAGCAGCGTAGGGGGAGCGGGAGGCCTCCATTACGAGCAGTACTTC
CASSVGGAGGLHYEQYF
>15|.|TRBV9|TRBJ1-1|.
TGTGCCAGCAGCGTAGAGCCCGGGGGCAGGACTGAAGCTTTCTTT
CASSVEPGGRTEAFF
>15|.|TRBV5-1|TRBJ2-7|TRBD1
TGCGCCAGCAGCTTCATGGCAGGGGGCTGGGACGAGCAGTACTTC
CASSFMAGGWDEQYF